This TCR beta chain was observed in a study of blood T cell repertoires in COVID-19. Using immunoSEQ multiplex PCR, the repertoire was profiled, and TCRdb retains in-frame clones only, with some absent. The data contain under 85,000 clones, roughly 81% of them singletons. The CDR3 contains 16 residues. Germline CDR1 is MDHEN and CDR2 is SYDVKM. V dropped 2 bases and J dropped 10; count of bases not matched to a gene: 10. The rearrangement joins TRBV28 to TRBJ2-1; 11 bases align to TRBD2. The TCR was taken from an elderly man with acute or convalescent COVID-19. The sequencing sample was made of peripheral blood. The DNA for the CDR3 is TGTGCCAGCAGTTTAGATTTTACTAGCGGGAGTGTCGAGCAGTTCTTC. Translation gives CASSLDFTSGSVEQFF.